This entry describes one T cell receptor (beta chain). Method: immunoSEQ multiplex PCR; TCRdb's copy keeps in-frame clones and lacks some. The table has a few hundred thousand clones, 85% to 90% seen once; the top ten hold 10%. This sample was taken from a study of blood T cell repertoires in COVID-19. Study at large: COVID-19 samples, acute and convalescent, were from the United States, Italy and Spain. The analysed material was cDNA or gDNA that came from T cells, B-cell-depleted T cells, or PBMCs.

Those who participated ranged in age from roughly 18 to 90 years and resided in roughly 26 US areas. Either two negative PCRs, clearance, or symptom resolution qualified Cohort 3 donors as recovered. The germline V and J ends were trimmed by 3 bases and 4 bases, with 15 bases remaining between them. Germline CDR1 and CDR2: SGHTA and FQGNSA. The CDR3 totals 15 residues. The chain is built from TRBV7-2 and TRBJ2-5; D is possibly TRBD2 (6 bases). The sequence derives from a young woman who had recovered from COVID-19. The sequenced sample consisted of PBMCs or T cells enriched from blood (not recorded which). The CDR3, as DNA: TGTGCCAGCAGCTTGCCCCCCTATAGCGGAGAGACCCAGTACTTC. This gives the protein CASSLPPYSGETQYF. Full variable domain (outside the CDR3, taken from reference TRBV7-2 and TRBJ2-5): GAGVSQSPSNKVTEKGKDVELRCDPISGHTALYWYRQSLGQGLEFLIYFQGNSAPDKSGLPSDRFSAERTGGSVSTLTIQRTQQEDSAVYLCASSLPPYSGETQYFGPGTRLLVL.